The 5 T cell receptor beta chains below were found in one sample sequenced in a study of identical twins. MiXCR, applied by TCRdb to the 5' RACE reads, yields one record per CDR3 protein. This sample has hundreds of thousands of distinct CDR3 sequences, with roughly 7% found just once. This sample also appeared in a second study, on yellow fever vaccine responses in identical twins.

Source material: memory (CD45RO+) T cells sorted from blood. These receptors all come from a woman aged 18-30 years in good health.

This clonotype was counted only a few times. The chain employs TRBV6-1 and TRBJ2-5; D is ambiguous. The CDR3 spans 14 residues. Germline lookup yields CDR1 MNHNS and CDR2 SASEGT. Trimming took 2 bases from V and 4 from J, leaving 11 bases between them. CDR3 sequence reads: CASSEKADRETQYF. The CDR3 nucleotides read TGTGCCAGCAGTGAAAAGGCGGACCGAGAGACCCAGTACTTC.

This clonotype was seen ten or more times. This chain uses TRBV29-1 with TRBJ2-7; D possibly matches TRBD1 or TRBD2 (5 bases each). CDR3 length: 12 residues. The germline V and J ends were trimmed by 4 bases and 5 bases, with 12 bases remaining between them. Looked up from germline, CDR1 is SQVTM and CDR2 is ANQGSEA. The CDR3 nucleotides are TGCAGCGTTGGGTCGCGAGGGGACGAGCAGTACTTC. Its protein product is CSVGSRGDEQYF.

Ten or more counts support this clonotype. The chain's CDR3 is CASSPDRGYEQYV. The CDR3, as DNA: TGTGCCAGCAGCCCGGACAGGGGCTACGAGCAGTACGTC. The rearrangement joins TRBV7-8 to TRBJ2-7, with 9 bases fitting TRBD1. V was pared by 5 bases and J by 3 bases, with 2 bases of the junction left unmatched. Looked up from germline, CDR1 is SGHVS and CDR2 is FQNEAQ. The CDR3 runs 13 residues.

This clonotype appeared a few times. This CDR3 is CASSEFSGSANEQFF. The CDR3 nucleotides read TGTGCCAGCAGTGAATTTAGCGGGAGCGCCAATGAGCAGTTCTTC. This chain joins TRBV6-1 and TRBJ2-1, with TRBD2 identical over 9 bases. Germline trimming cut 2 bases from V and 6 bases from J; bases unmatched to any gene: 5. CDR3 length: 15 amino acids. CDR1 is MNHNS and CDR2 is SASEGT in the germline V gene.

The table lists this clonotype with a few counts. The gene calls are TRBV19 and TRBJ1-1; no reliable D call. Germline assignment: CDR1 LNHDA and CDR2 SQIVND (reference sequence). Trimming left V 4 bases short and J 6 bases short, with 9 bases between. This CDR3 comprises 12 residues. CDR3 residues: CASSTKVAEAFF. DNA of the CDR3: TGTGCCAGTAGTACCAAGGTCGCTGAAGCTTTCTTT.